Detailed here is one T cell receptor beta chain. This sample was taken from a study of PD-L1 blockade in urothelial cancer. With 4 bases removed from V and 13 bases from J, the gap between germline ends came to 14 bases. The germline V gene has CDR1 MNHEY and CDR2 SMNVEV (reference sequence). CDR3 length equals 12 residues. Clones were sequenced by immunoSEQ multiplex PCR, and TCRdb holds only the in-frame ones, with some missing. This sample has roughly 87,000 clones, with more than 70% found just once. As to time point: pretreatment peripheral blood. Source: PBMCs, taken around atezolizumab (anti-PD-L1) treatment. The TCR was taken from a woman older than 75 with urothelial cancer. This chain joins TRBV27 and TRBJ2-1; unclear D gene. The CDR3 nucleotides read TGTGCCAGCAGTTCAGTTCCGGGTCCCCAGTTCTTC. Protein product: CASSSVPGPQFF.